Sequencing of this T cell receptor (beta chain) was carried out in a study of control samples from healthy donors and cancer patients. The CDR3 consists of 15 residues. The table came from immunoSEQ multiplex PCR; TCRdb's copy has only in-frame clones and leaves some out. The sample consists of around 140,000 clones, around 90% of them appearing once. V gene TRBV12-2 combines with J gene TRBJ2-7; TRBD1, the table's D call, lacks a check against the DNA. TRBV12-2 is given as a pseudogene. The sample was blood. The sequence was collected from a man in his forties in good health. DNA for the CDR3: TGTGCAAGTCGTCACGGGGAACAGGGCTCCTACGAGCAGTACTTC. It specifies CASRHGEQGSYEQYF.